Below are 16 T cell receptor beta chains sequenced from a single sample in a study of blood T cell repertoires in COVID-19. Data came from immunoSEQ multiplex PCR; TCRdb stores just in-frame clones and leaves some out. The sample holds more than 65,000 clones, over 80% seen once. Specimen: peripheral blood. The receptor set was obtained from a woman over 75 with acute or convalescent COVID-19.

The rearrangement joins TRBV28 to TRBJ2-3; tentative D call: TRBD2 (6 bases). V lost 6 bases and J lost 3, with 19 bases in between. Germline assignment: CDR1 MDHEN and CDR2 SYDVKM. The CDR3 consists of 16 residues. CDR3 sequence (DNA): TGTGCCAGCAGCCCCGGAGGGGTGGTAGGAACAGATACGCAGTATTTT. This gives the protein CASSPGGVVGTDTQYF.

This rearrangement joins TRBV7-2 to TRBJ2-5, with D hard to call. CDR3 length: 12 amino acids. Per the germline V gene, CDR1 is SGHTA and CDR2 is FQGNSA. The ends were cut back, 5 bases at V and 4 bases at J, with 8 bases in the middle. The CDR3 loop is CASSPLGETQYF. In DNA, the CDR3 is TGTGCCAGCAGCCCCCTCGGAGAGACCCAGTACTTC.

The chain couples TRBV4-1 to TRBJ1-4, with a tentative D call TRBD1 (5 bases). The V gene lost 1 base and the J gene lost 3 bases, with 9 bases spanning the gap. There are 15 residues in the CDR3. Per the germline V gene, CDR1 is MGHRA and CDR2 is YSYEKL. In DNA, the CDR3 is TGCGCCAGCAGCCAAGCAGGGTTAGCTAATGAAAAACTGTTTTTT. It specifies CASSQAGLANEKLFF.

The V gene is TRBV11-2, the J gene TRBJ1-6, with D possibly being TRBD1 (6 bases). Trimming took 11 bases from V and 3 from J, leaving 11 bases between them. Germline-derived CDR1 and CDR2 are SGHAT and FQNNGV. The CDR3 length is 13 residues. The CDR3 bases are TGTGCCTGGGGGCAGGACTATAATTCACCCCTCCACTTT. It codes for CAWGQDYNSPLHF.

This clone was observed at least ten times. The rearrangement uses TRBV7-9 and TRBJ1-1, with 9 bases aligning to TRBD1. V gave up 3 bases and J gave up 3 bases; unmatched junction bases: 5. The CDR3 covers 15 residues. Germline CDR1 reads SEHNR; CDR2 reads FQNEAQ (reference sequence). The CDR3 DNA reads TGTGCCAGCAGCTTCACAGGGGGCCGCGACACTGAAGCTTTCTTT. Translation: CASSFTGGRDTEAFF.

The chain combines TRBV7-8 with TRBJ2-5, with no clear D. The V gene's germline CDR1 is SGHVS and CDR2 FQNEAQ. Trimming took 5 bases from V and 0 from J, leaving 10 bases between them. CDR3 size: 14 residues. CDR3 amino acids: CASSTGSYQETQYF. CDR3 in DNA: TGTGCCAGCAGCACCGGGTCGTACCAAGAGACCCAGTACTTC.

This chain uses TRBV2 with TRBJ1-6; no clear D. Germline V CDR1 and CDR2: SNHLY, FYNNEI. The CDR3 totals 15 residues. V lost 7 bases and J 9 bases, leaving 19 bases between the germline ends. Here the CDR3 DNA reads TGTGCCAGCATCAGAGAGAGAACCCGGGGTTCACCCCTCCACTTT. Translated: CASIRERTRGSPLHF.

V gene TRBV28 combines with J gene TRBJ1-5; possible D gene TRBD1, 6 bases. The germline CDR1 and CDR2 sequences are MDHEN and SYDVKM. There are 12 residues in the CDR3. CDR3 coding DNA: TGTATCTCCAGGGGCGCGGGTCAGCCCCAGCATTTT. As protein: CISRGAGQPQHF.

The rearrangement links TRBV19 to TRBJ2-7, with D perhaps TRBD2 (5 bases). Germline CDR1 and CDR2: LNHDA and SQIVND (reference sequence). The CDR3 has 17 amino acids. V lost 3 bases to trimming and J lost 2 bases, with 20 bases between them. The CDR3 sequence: CASSMMHPALAPYEQYF. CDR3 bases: TGTGCCAGTAGTATGATGCATCCAGCCCTAGCCCCCTACGAGCAGTACTTC.

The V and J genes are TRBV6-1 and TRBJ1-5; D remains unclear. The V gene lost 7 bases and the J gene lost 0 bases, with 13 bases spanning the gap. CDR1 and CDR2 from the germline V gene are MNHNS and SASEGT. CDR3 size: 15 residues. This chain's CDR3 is CASIRGAFSNQPQHF. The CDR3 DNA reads TGTGCCAGCATCCGGGGAGCCTTTAGCAATCAGCCCCAGCATTTT.

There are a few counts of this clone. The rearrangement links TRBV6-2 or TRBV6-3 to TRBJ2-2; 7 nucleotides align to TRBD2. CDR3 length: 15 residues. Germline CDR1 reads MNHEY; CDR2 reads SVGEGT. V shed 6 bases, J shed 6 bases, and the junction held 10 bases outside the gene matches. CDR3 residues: CASSVSGTSSGELFF. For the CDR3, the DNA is TGTGCCAGCAGCGTCAGCGGGACTTCCTCCGGGGAGCTGTTTTTT.

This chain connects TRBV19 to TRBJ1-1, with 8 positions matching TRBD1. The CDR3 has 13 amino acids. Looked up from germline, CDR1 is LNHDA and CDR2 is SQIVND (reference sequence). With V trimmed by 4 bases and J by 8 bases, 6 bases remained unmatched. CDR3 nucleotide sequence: TGTGCCAGTAGTAGACAGGGGACAGCAGAAGCTTTCTTT. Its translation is CASSRQGTAEAFF.

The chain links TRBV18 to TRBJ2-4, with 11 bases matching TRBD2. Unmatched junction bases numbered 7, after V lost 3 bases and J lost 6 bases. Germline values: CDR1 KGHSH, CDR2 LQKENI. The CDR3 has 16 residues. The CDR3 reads CASSPYSGRAGNIQYF. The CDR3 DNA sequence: TGTGCCAGCTCACCTTATAGCGGGAGGGCCGGAAACATTCAGTACTTC.

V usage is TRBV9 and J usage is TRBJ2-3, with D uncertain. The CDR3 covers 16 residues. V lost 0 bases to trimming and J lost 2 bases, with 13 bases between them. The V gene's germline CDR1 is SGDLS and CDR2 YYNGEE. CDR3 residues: CASSVGLDSLTDTQYF. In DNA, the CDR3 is TGTGCCAGCAGCGTAGGCCTAGATTCCCTCACAGATACGCAGTATTTT. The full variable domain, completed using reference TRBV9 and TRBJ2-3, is DSGVTQTPKHLITATGQRVTLRCSPRSGDLSVYWYQQSLDQGLQFLIQYYNGEERAKGNILERFSAQQFPDLHSELNLSSLELGDSALYFCASSVGLDSLTDTQYFGPGTRLTVL.

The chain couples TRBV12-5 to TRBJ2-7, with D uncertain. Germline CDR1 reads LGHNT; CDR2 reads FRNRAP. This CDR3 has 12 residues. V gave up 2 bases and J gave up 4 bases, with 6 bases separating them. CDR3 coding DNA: TGTGCTAGTGGTTTGACAAGTTACGAGCAGTACTTC. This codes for CASGLTSYEQYF.

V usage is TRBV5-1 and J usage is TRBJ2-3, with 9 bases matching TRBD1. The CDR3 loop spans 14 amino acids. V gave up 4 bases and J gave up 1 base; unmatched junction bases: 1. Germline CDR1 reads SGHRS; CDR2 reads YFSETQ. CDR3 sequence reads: CASSRDRGTDTQYF. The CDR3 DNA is TGCGCCAGCAGCCGGGACAGGGGCACAGATACGCAGTATTTT.